This T cell receptor beta chain derives from a study of glioma-infiltrating T cells. Study-level findings and limits: Tissue and blood shared very few CDR3 sequences.

The trim removed 7 bases at V and 5 bases at J, leaving 8 bases unmatched. The CDR3 has 14 residues. The V gene's germline CDR1 is LNHDA and CDR2 SQIVND (reference sequence). The iRepertoire nested amplicon-rescue multiplex PCR amplified TCR alpha and beta CDR3s from RNA. Each CDR3 protein is one row after TCRdb ran MiXCR on the multiplex PCR reads. The sample has some 190,000 distinct CDR3 sequences; more than 25% are singletons. This clonotype was seen ten or more times. As yet, its antigen is unknown. The TCR comes from a human donor with low-grade glioma or glioblastoma, undergoing nonglioma brain surgery, or in good health (not recorded which). This chain joins TRBV19 and TRBJ1-2; TRBD1 matches 9 bases. Sequencing was performed on glioma tissue, nonneoplastic brain tissue, or PBMCs (not recorded which). DNA for the CDR3: TGTGCCAGTACAGGACAGGGGCGACGATATGGCTACACCTTC. Its protein is CASTGQGRRYGYTF.